The 4 T cell receptor beta chains below come from one sample, sequenced in a study of T cells in tuberculosis. Time point defined: new active TB diagnosis, blood taken before or within 7 days of starting treatment. Generated by immunoSEQ multiplex PCR, the TCRdb table keeps only in-frame clones and is missing some. The data hold about 30,000 clones, with just over 90% observed a single time. This material consisted of PBMCs, taken at tuberculosis diagnosis. These TCRs come from an adult with tuberculosis.

The chain recombines TRBV12-5 with TRBJ2-2; weak D call: TRBD1 (5 bases). This CDR3 is 13 amino acids long. The V end was cut by 5 bases, the J end by 1 base, with 5 bases between. Germline V gene sequence: CDR1 LGHNT, CDR2 FRNRAP. Here the CDR3 reads CASGGQNTGELFF. In DNA form, the CDR3 reads TGTGCTAGTGGTGGACAGAACACCGGGGAGCTGTTTTTT.

V usage is TRBV15 and J usage is TRBJ2-3, with D tentatively TRBD2 (7 bases). The ends were cut back, 0 bases at V and 2 bases at J, with 21 bases in the middle. Per germline, CDR1 LNHNV and CDR2 YYDKDF (reference sequence). The CDR3 is made up of 19 amino acids. CDR3 protein: CATSREGGGPDPPTDTQYF. The DNA of the CDR3 is TGTGCCACCAGCAGAGAGGGAGGGGGTCCGGACCCCCCCACAGATACGCAGTATTTT.

This chain links TRBV28 with TRBJ2-7; 10 bases match TRBD2. CDR3 length: 16 amino acids. Germline-derived CDR1 and CDR2 are MDHEN and SYDVKM. The V and J ends lost 6 bases and 2 bases, in that order; junction bases with no gene match: 10. The CDR3 DNA is TGTGCCAGCAGCCTCACTCTAGCGGGAGTTCCCTACGAGCAGTACTTC. It encodes CASSLTLAGVPYEQYF.

The chain is built from TRBV6-5 and TRBJ2-3, with D perhaps matching TRBD2 (5 bases). Germline V gene data show CDR1 as MNHEY and CDR2 as SVGAGI. Between the trimmed V and J ends, which lost 5 bases and 0 bases, there was a span of 12 bases. The CDR3 contains 15 residues. In nucleotides, the CDR3 is TGTGCCAGCAGTCCACTAGTTCCTAGCACAGATACGCAGTATTTT. Protein: CASSPLVPSTDTQYF.